The 22 T cell receptor beta chains given below trace back to one sample, sequenced in a study of T cell changes during pregnancy in multiple sclerosis. Produced via immunoSEQ multiplex PCR; TCRdb's table is partial and in-frame only. The data show 70,000 to 80,000 clones, about 90% seen once. Sample: CD4+ T cells from peripheral blood mononuclear cells, taken before pregnancy. These receptors all stem from a female donor with multiple sclerosis, enrolled in a pregnancy study.

The chain recombines TRBV29-1 with TRBJ2-5; TRBD1 aligns across 8 bases. V gave up 7 bases and J gave up 9 bases; unmatched junction bases: 13. The CDR3 contains 13 residues. The V gene's germline CDR1 is SQVTM and CDR2 ANQGSEA. The DNA of the CDR3 is TGCAGCGCTGGGGACAGGTTGATGTCATCCCAGTACTTC. This codes for CSAGDRLMSSQYF.

The chain couples TRBV7-2 to TRBJ2-6, with 10 positions matching TRBD2. Germline lookup yields CDR1 SGHTA and CDR2 FQGNSA. The ends lost 3 bases at V and 0 bases at J; junction bases unmatched: 2. The CDR3 totals 17 residues. CDR3 coding DNA: TGTGCCAGCAGCTTTGTAGCGGGGGGCTCTGGGGCCAACGTCCTGACTTTC. Encoded protein: CASSFVAGGSGANVLTF.

This chain joins TRBV2 and TRBJ2-3, with D uncertain. Germline V gives CDR1 SNHLY, CDR2 FYNNEI. This CDR3 has 13 residues. The V end lost 8 bases, the J end lost 0 bases, and 9 bases lay between the germline ends. CDR3 DNA sequence: TGTGCCAGCTGCGCGGATAGCACAGATACGCAGTATTTT. This sequence encodes CASCADSTDTQYF. The full variable domain, completed using reference TRBV2 and TRBJ2-3, is EPEVTQTPSHQVTQMGQEVILRCVPISNHLYFYWYRQILGQKVEFLVSFYNNEISEKSEIFDDQFSVERPDGSNFTLKIRSTKLEDSAMYFCASCADSTDTQYFGPGTRLTVL.

The chain has TRBV10-3 and TRBJ2-1, with 7 positions matching TRBD1. CDR1 is ENHRY and CDR2 is SYGVKD in the germline V gene. The CDR3 covers 15 residues. The V segment lost 2 bases and the J segment 1 base; nucleotides outside the gene matches: 2. For the CDR3, the DNA is TGTGCCATCAGTGAGGAGGGGGCTTCCTACAATGAGCAGTTCTTC. Amino acid sequence: CAISEEGASYNEQFF.

The chain uses TRBV7-6 and TRBJ2-5, with 13 bases that match TRBD2. The CDR3 covers 18 residues. Germline values: CDR1 SGHVS, CDR2 FNYEAQ. V was pared by 3 bases and J by 1 base, with 8 bases of the junction left unmatched. The CDR3 region is CASSFGVTSGRVQETQYF. The CDR3 nucleotides are TGTGCCAGCAGCTTCGGTGTCACTAGCGGGAGGGTCCAAGAGACCCAGTACTTC.

The chain combines TRBV7-2 with TRBJ2-1; 8 nucleotides line up with TRBD1. The CDR3 runs 16 residues. From germline, CDR1 is SGHTA and CDR2 FQGNSA. Trimming took 3 bases from V and 4 from J; bases not matched to a gene: 8. The CDR3 nucleotides are TGTGCCAGCAGCTTTAACCGGGACAGGAGATACAATGAGCAGTTCTTC. The encoded protein is CASSFNRDRRYNEQFF.

The genes are TRBV7-9 and TRBJ2-7; D possibly corresponds to TRBD2 (5 bases). Deletions cut 4 bases from V and 2 bases from J, with 21 bases between. The CDR3 is made up of 17 amino acids. Germline V gene lookup returns CDR1 SEHNR and CDR2 FQNEAQ (reference sequence). CDR3 DNA sequence: TGTGCCAGCAGCTCACACACCGGACGGGGTGCAACCTACGAGCAGTACTTC. Translation: CASSSHTGRGATYEQYF.

This clone turned up a few times. The chain has TRBV9 and TRBJ1-6, with TRBD1 matching over 7 bases. Per the germline V gene, CDR1 is SGDLS and CDR2 is YYNGEE. The CDR3 is 14 residues long. V trimming: 4 bases; J trimming: 11 bases; junction bases outside the gene matches: 9. CDR3 sequence: CASSPTDRLPPLHF. Here the CDR3 DNA reads TGTGCCAGCAGCCCTACGGACAGGCTACCACCCCTCCACTTT.

The chain joins TRBV27 to TRBJ1-2, with 8 bases lining up with TRBD1. Germline CDR1 is MNHEY and CDR2 is SMNVEV (reference sequence). V was pared by 6 bases and J by 8 bases, with 5 bases of the junction left unmatched. The CDR3 runs 12 residues. The CDR3 reads CASSRTGNGYTF. The CDR3 nucleotides are TGTGCCAGCAGCAGGACAGGGAACGGCTACACCTTC.

There are a few counts of this clone. The V gene is TRBV6-5, the J gene TRBJ2-3; 7 bases fit TRBD2. Germline-derived CDR1 and CDR2 are MNHEY and SVGAGI. The CDR3 consists of 15 residues. V shed 6 bases, J shed 3 bases, and the junction held 9 bases outside the gene matches. CDR3: CASRHTSAKTDTQYF. The CDR3, as DNA: TGTGCCAGCAGACATACTAGCGCAAAGACAGATACGCAGTATTTT.

V and J are TRBV6-6 and TRBJ2-1; tentatively, D is TRBD2 (5 bases). The CDR3 contains 14 residues. With 5 bases removed from V and 2 bases from J, the gap between germline ends came to 10 bases. The germline CDR1 and CDR2 sequences are MNHNY and SVGAGI (reference sequence). The CDR3 region is CASSQDGTYNEQFF. CDR3 DNA: TGTGCCAGCAGTCAGGACGGGACCTACAATGAGCAGTTCTTC.

This clone was detected only once. The V gene is TRBV5-1, the J gene TRBJ2-7, with TRBD1 identical over 10 bases. Per germline, CDR1 SGHRS and CDR2 YFSETQ. The CDR3 is 14 residues long. The trim removed 5 bases at V and 2 bases at J, leaving 4 bases unmatched. The CDR3 DNA reads as TGCGCCAGCAGGCCCGGGACAGGGGCCTACGAGCAGTACTTC. It codes for CASRPGTGAYEQYF. The full variable domain, rest sourced from reference TRBV5-1 and TRBJ2-7, is KAGVTQTPRYLIKTRGQQVTLSCSPISGHRSVSWYQQTPGQGLQFLFEYFSETQRNKGNFPGRFSGRQFSNSRSEMNVSTLELGDSALYLCASRPGTGAYEQYFGPGTRLTVT.

This chain connects TRBV5-1 to TRBJ2-2; weak D call: TRBD2 (7 bases). V was shortened by 4 bases and J by 1 base, with 14 bases between the two germline ends. From germline, CDR1 is SGHRS and CDR2 YFSETQ. The length of the CDR3 is 16 residues. The CDR3 sequence: CASSSGDTLNTGELFF. CDR3 in DNA: TGCGCCAGCAGCAGCGGGGACACCCTGAACACCGGGGAGCTGTTTTTT.

This clone was observed a single time. This chain uses TRBV19 with TRBJ2-3; no definite D call. The CDR3 is made up of 13 amino acids. V lost 9 bases and J lost 5, with 15 bases in between. CDR1 and CDR2 (germline): LNHDA, SQIVND (reference sequence). The CDR3: CASTNGLRDTQYF. For the CDR3, the DNA is TGTGCCAGCACTAACGGTTTAAGAGATACGCAGTATTTT.

The V and J genes are TRBV30 and TRBJ1-1; a weak D match, TRBD1 (6 bases). V lost 4 bases to trimming and J lost 0 bases, with 12 bases between them. The CDR3 has 14 residues. Germline V gene sequence: CDR1 GTSNPN, CDR2 SVGIG (reference sequence). CDR3 protein: CAWTGGNLNTEAFF. The DNA for the CDR3 is TGTGCCTGGACGGGGGGCAATCTGAACACTGAAGCTTTCTTT. The variable domain in full, with the rest retrieved from reference TRBV30 and TRBJ1-1, is SQTIHQWPATLVQPVGSPLSLECTVEGTSNPNLYWYRQAAGRGLQLLFYSVGIGQISSEVPQNLSASRPQDRQFILSSKKLLLSDSGFYLCAWTGGNLNTEAFFGQGTRLTVV.

This chain joins TRBV6-6 and TRBJ1-2; D is possibly TRBD1 (6 bases). V was trimmed by 6 bases and J by 4 bases, leaving 12 bases between them. The CDR3 extends over 13 amino acids. CDR1 and CDR2 (germline): MNHNY, SVGAGI (reference sequence). CDR3 protein: CASSNRASYGYTF. The CDR3 DNA reads TGTGCCAGCAGCAACAGGGCCTCCTATGGCTACACCTTC.

CDR3 sequence reads: CATLVTSGREETQYF. For the CDR3, the DNA is TGTGCCACTCTGGTGACTAGCGGGAGGGAAGAGACCCAGTACTTC. The genes are TRBV10-3 and TRBJ2-5; 14 positions agree with TRBD2. CDR1 and CDR2 (germline): ENHRY, SYGVKD. The length of the CDR3 is 15 residues. V trimming: 10 bases; J trimming: 3 bases; junction bases outside the gene matches: 7.

Here the CDR3 DNA reads TGTGCCACCAGCAGAGATAAGACAGGAGAAGCTTTCTTT. This codes for CATSRDKTGEAFF. V usage is TRBV15 and J usage is TRBJ1-1; possible D gene TRBD1, 6 bases. The CDR3 contains 13 residues. Trimming removed 0 bases at V and 8 bases at J, with 10 bases between. Germline-derived CDR1 and CDR2 are LNHNV and YYDKDF (reference sequence).

This rearrangement joins TRBV5-6 to TRBJ2-5; 7 bases align to TRBD2. The length of the CDR3 is 11 residues. The germline V gene encodes CDR1 SGHDT and CDR2 YYEEEE. Germline trimming cut 0 bases from V and 14 bases from J; bases unmatched to any gene: 4. CDR3 amino acids: CASSLGSGVYF. CDR3 bases: TGTGCCAGCAGCTTGGGGAGCGGGGTCTACTTC.

The V gene is TRBV4-1, the J gene TRBJ1-6; 8 bases map to TRBD1. Germline CDR1 reads MGHRA; CDR2 reads YSYEKL. J was trimmed by 6 bases and V by 5 bases; bases with no gene match: 6. The CDR3 runs to 15 residues. CDR3 residues: CASSFSGGINSPLHF. The CDR3 DNA sequence: TGCGCCAGCAGCTTTTCAGGGGGCATTAATTCACCCCTCCACTTT.

The genes are TRBV6-1 and TRBJ1-4; D may be TRBD1 (6 bases). Germline CDR1 MNHNS, CDR2 SASEGT. The V and J ends lost 1 base and 5 bases respectively, with 14 bases between them. CDR3 length: 16 amino acids. CDR3 in amino acids: CASSEVRGGGNEKLFF. CDR3 DNA: TGTGCCAGCAGTGAAGTTAGGGGGGGCGGAAATGAAAAACTGTTTTTT.

The chain couples TRBV5-5 to TRBJ2-4, with 12 bases fitting TRBD2. The J segment lost 6 bases and the V segment lost 5 bases, leaving 6 bases of the junction unmatched. The CDR3 extends over 15 amino acids. Germline V CDR1 and CDR2: SGHKS, YYEKEE (reference sequence). This CDR3 is CASSLTSGGGNIQYF. In nucleotides, the CDR3 is TGTGCCAGCAGTCTGACTAGCGGGGGTGGAAACATTCAGTACTTC.